Given below is one TCR beta chain in context. Its antigen is as yet unknown. A single base separates this from a much larger clone, so it may be a read error. In germline, CDR1 is LGHNA, CDR2 YSLEER. CDR3 length: 15 residues. The germline V and J ends were trimmed by 0 bases and 0 bases, with 6 bases remaining between them. The sample belongs to a study of beta chain features in type 1 diabetes. Broader study findings: There was a moderate but significant shortening of TCRB CDR3s in all four CD4+ subsets of Type 1 diabetes patients. With patients and controls alike, PCR might favor shorter templates to an equal degree. More deletions and fewer insertions at VDJ junctions were seen in type 1 diabetes patients. Resolution of whether HLA type affects TCRB rearrangement was not achieved here.

All of the isolated RNA was reverse transcribed, so expressed TCRB transcripts were sequenced. TCRdb's table, derived via immunoSEQ multiplex PCR, lists solely in-frame clones and lacks some. The table includes about 620,000 clones, roughly 15% detected once. The sample was naive CD4+ T cells from blood. This chain joins TRBV4-3 and TRBJ2-4; D is unclear. The source of this sequence is a man younger than 35 in good health. The CDR3 loop is CASSQDGLAKNIQYF. In DNA, the CDR3 is TGCGCCAGCAGCCAAGATGGGTTAGCCAAAAACATTCAGTACTTC.